Listed here are 24 T cell receptor beta chains from one sample, sequenced in a study of blood T cell repertoires in COVID-19. Here immunoSEQ multiplex PCR was the method, and the copy in TCRdb shows in-frame clones only, minus some. The data hold some 87,000 clones, with roughly nine tenths observed a single time. The material sequenced was peripheral blood. The receptors were sampled from a woman between 70 and 85 years old with acute or convalescent COVID-19.

The gene calls are TRBV15 and TRBJ1-1, with 9 bases fitting TRBD1. The junction had 12 bases not matched to a gene; V was cut back by 9 bases and J by 4 bases. This CDR3 has 15 residues. The germline gives CDR1 LNHNV, CDR2 YYDKDF (reference sequence). Here the CDR3 reads CATRPQGAHSTEAFF. CDR3 in DNA: TGTGCCACGCGACCACAGGGGGCGCACAGCACTGAAGCTTTCTTT.

The gene calls are TRBV6-2 or TRBV6-3 and TRBJ1-1; the match to TRBD1 covers 7 bases. With 2 bases clipped from V and 3 bases from J, the junction kept 3 bases outside the gene matches. The V gene's germline CDR1 is MNHEY and CDR2 SVGEGT. The CDR3 is 14 amino acids. CDR3 DNA: TGTGCCAGCAGTTACAGGGGGCAGTACACTGAAGCTTTCTTT. This sequence encodes CASSYRGQYTEAFF.

This clone was recorded only once. This chain uses TRBV19 with TRBJ1-1; weak D call: TRBD1 (6 bases). Looked up from germline, CDR1 is LNHDA and CDR2 is SQIVND (reference sequence). V gave up 4 bases and J gave up 4 bases, with 10 bases separating them. The CDR3 contains 13 residues. The CDR3 DNA is TGTGCCAGTAGTACACAGGGATTCACTGAAGCTTTCTTT. Translation: CASSTQGFTEAFF.

As to this clone: The sample carries other DNA sequences with the same CDR3. This chain joins TRBV12-3 or TRBV12-4 and TRBJ1-5; the match to TRBD1 covers 7 bases. The CDR3 is 13 amino acids. The J segment lost 7 bases and the V segment lost 6 bases, leaving 6 bases of the junction unmatched. CDR3 amino acids: CASSPDRDQPQHF. The CDR3 DNA is TGTGCCAGCAGCCCAGACAGGGACCAGCCCCAGCATTTT.

The J gene is TRBJ1-6, the V gene TRBV14; 7 bases align to TRBD1. The CDR3 length is 15 residues. V dropped 6 bases and J dropped 2; count of bases not matched to a gene: 4. In germline, CDR1 is SGHDN, CDR2 FVKESK. The DNA for the CDR3 is TGTGCCAGCAGTCGGACAGGCGCCTATAATTCACCCCTCCACTTT. Translated, it gives CASSRTGAYNSPLHF.

This chain joins TRBV4-1 and TRBJ2-3; no definite D call. This CDR3 has 14 residues. Per the germline V gene, CDR1 is MGHRA and CDR2 is YSYEKL. The V end lost 1 base, the J end lost 5 bases, and 10 bases lay between the germline ends. The CDR3 loop is CASSQALVLDTQYF. The CDR3 region has the DNA TGCGCCAGCAGCCAAGCCCTAGTATTAGATACGCAGTATTTT.

In this sample, this clone turned up a few times. The chain uses TRBV19 and TRBJ1-1; D not resolved. The CDR3 totals 13 residues. The V end lost 3 bases, the J end lost 0 bases, and 5 bases lay between the germline ends. Germline CDR1 and CDR2: LNHDA and SQIVND (reference sequence). The CDR3 is CASSMGLNTEAFF. CDR3 nucleotide sequence: TGTGCCAGTAGTATGGGCCTGAACACTGAAGCTTTCTTT.

V and J are TRBV10-3 and TRBJ1-1; D might be TRBD1 (5 bases). Trimming left V 8 bases short and J 3 bases short, with 13 bases between. This CDR3 spans 13 amino acids. CDR1 ENHRY and CDR2 SYGVKD come from the germline V gene. DNA of the CDR3: TGTGCCATCTCCGGACACGTCGACACTGAAGCTTTCTTT. Translating gives CAISGHVDTEAFF.

This chain connects TRBV5-8 to TRBJ2-5, with TRBD1 matching over 8 bases. This CDR3 is 14 amino acids long. Germline-derived CDR1 and CDR2 are SGHTS and YDEGEE. The V segment lost 4 bases and the J segment 3 bases; nucleotides outside the gene matches: 5. The CDR3 spells CASSPTGEEETQYF. The CDR3, as DNA: TGTGCCAGCAGCCCGACAGGGGAGGAAGAGACCCAGTACTTC.

The table lists this clone with a count of one. The V call is TRBV11-2, the J call TRBJ2-1; the match to TRBD2 covers 8 bases. The CDR3 loop spans 15 amino acids. The germline V gene has CDR1 SGHAT and CDR2 FQNNGV. V lost 5 bases, J lost 0 bases, and 3 bases stayed unmatched. CDR3 DNA: TGTGCCAGCAGCCGGAGCGGGAGCTCCTACAATGAGCAGTTCTTC. Translated: CASSRSGSSYNEQFF.

The chain has TRBV7-9 and TRBJ1-2; TRBD1 aligns across 11 bases. This CDR3 has 14 amino acids. CDR1 and CDR2 from the germline V gene are SEHNR and FQNEAQ (reference sequence). V lost 4 bases, J lost 7 bases, and 5 bases stayed unmatched. CDR3 in amino acids: CASSSDRGHRGYTF. DNA of the CDR3: TGTGCCAGCAGCTCGGACAGGGGGCACCGTGGCTACACCTTC.

The rearrangement uses TRBV27 and TRBJ2-1, with 12 bases aligning to TRBD2. J lost 1 base, V lost 6 bases, and 13 bases had no gene match. The CDR3 runs 19 residues. The germline V gene has CDR1 MNHEY and CDR2 SMNVEV (reference sequence). As DNA, the CDR3 is TGTGCCAGCAGACGGGATTTACTAGCGGGAGGTCCGTCCTACAATGAGCAGTTCTTC. Protein sequence: CASRRDLLAGGPSYNEQFF.

The rearrangement joins TRBV10-3 to TRBJ2-3; D not certain. The V and J ends lost 6 bases and 2 bases respectively, with 15 bases between them. Germline V gene sequence: CDR1 ENHRY, CDR2 SYGVKD. This CDR3 is built from 15 residues. CDR3 loop: CAIRDTGFPTDTQYF. CDR3 in DNA: TGTGCCATCAGAGATACCGGGTTCCCCACAGATACGCAGTATTTT.

This chain connects TRBV6-5 to TRBJ1-6, with D possibly TRBD1 on 6 matching bases. V was shortened by 7 bases and J by 9 bases, with 19 bases between the two germline ends. The CDR3 runs 15 residues. Germline CDR1 is MNHEY and CDR2 is SVGAGI. The CDR3 sequence: CASTQNRAAISPLHF. The CDR3 DNA sequence: TGTGCCAGCACTCAAAACAGGGCGGCAATTTCACCCCTCCACTTT.

The rearrangement uses TRBV6-1 and TRBJ1-4; D is unresolved. Germline CDR1 is MNHNS and CDR2 is SASEGT. The CDR3 sequence is 15 residues long. V dropped 3 bases and J dropped 4 bases, with 12 bases sitting between them. The CDR3 region is CASSDTRSFNEKLFF. In DNA form, the CDR3 reads TGTGCCAGCAGTGACACGAGGAGCTTTAATGAAAAACTGTTTTTT.

V usage is TRBV7-6 and J usage is TRBJ2-1, with TRBD2 matching over 8 bases. The J segment lost 6 bases and the V segment lost 5 bases, leaving 9 bases of the junction unmatched. The CDR3 spans 15 residues. Germline CDR1 is SGHVS and CDR2 is FNYEAQ. CDR3: CASSDPREGRNEQFF. CDR3 bases: TGTGCCAGCAGCGATCCCCGGGAGGGCCGCAATGAGCAGTTCTTC. The entire variable domain, with the rest obtained from reference TRBV7-6 and TRBJ2-1, is as follows: GAGVSQSPRYKVTKRGQDVALRCDPISGHVSLYWYRQALGQGPEFLTYFNYEAQQDKSGLPNDRFSAERPEGSISTLTIQRTEQRDSAMYRCASSDPREGRNEQFFGPGTRLTVL.

V usage is TRBV27 and J usage is TRBJ2-1; 10 bases fit TRBD2. Germline trimming cut 2 bases from V and 6 bases from J; bases unmatched to any gene: 7. The CDR3 sequence is 16 residues long. CDR1 and CDR2 from the germline V gene are MNHEY and SMNVEV (reference sequence). CDR3 DNA: TGTGCCAGCAGTTTAGTAAGTCTAGCGGGAGCCAATGAGCAGTTCTTC. Residues: CASSLVSLAGANEQFF.

The rearrangement joins TRBV9 to TRBJ2-5; 8 positions match TRBD1. The CDR3 sequence is 19 residues long. Per the germline V gene, CDR1 is SGDLS and CDR2 is YYNGEE. The junction had 20 bases not matched to a gene; V was cut back by 3 bases and J by 4 bases. The chain's CDR3 is CASSEALDLAGGHSETQYF. The CDR3 bases are TGTGCCAGCAGCGAAGCCCTGGATTTGGCAGGGGGCCACTCAGAGACCCAGTACTTC.

The chain links TRBV21-1 to TRBJ2-5; the table's D call of TRBD2 was not tested on the DNA. TRBV21-1 has pseudogene status. CDR3 length: 18 residues. The CDR3 loop is CASSKEGGTSGIQETQYF. The CDR3 DNA sequence: TGTGCCAGCAGCAAAGAGGGGGGGACTAGCGGGATTCAAGAGACCCAGTACTTC.

The chain uses TRBV7-6 and TRBJ2-7, with TRBD1 identical over 9 bases. Trimming cost V 6 bases and J 6 bases; bases outside gene matches: 9. Germline values: CDR1 SGHVS, CDR2 FNYEAQ. The CDR3 is 14 residues long. The CDR3 is CASSSGTGFSEQYF. CDR3 DNA: TGTGCCAGCAGTTCCGGGACAGGGTTTTCCGAGCAGTACTTC.

The chain carries TRBV7-5 and TRBJ2-7; the listed D gene, TRBD2, was not tested against the DNA. TRBV7-5 constitutes a pseudogene. The CDR3 extends over 16 amino acids. The CDR3 bases are TGTGTCAGAAGCCTTCGACTAGCGGGGGACCCCTACGAGCAGTACGTC. Translating gives CVRSLRLAGDPYEQYV.

The chain couples TRBV5-1 to TRBJ2-7; D unresolved. The CDR3 covers 16 residues. From germline, CDR1 is SGHRS and CDR2 YFSETQ. Trimming removed 4 bases at V and 1 base at J, with 18 bases between. The DNA for the CDR3 is TGCGCCAGCAGCACCATCTACCGTCGCGGTTCCTACGAGCAGTACTTC. It translates to CASSTIYRRGSYEQYF.

The chain combines TRBV28 with TRBJ1-4; D ambiguous. The CDR3 is 15 amino acids. V lost 8 bases and J 7 bases, leaving 20 bases between the germline ends. Germline CDR1 and CDR2: MDHEN and SYDVKM. CDR3 coding DNA: TGTGCCAGCCAATCCCTTGGGGTAGAGGGTGAAAAACTGTTTTTT. Translation gives CASQSLGVEGEKLFF.

This clone appeared once. Here the CDR3 DNA reads TGTGCCAGACCAACAGCTAACTATGGCTACACCTTC. Translating gives CARPTANYGYTF. This chain uses TRBV19 with TRBJ1-2, with D unresolved. This CDR3 has 12 amino acids. V lost 9 bases and J lost 0, with 8 bases in between. Germline V gives CDR1 LNHDA, CDR2 SQIVND (reference sequence).